A selection of T cell receptor beta chains follows, all from one sample in a study of CD8 T cells in ankylosing spondylitis. Each CDR3 protein gets one entry after TCRdb re-called the 5' RACE reads with MiXCR. The top ten clones hold approximately 0.5% of a sample with some 840,000 distinct CDR3 sequences, approximately 12% of them seen once. The sequenced sample was blood, either unsorted or a sorted T cell fraction (not recorded which). The receptors were sampled from a male donor with ankylosing spondylitis. CDR3s include the opening cysteine and the closing phenylalanine or tryptophan. A D gene is named only where the DNA matches it firmly. Expanded clones are given a class, and other clones once, few, many or no size at all.

CDR3aa | CDR3nt | j_gene | abundance | v_gene | d_gene
CATAVRDILSASTDTQYF | TGTGCCACCGCAGTCCGGGACATACTATCCGCTAGCACAGATACGCAGTATTTT | TRBJ2-3 | few | TRBV6-1 | .
CASSLDPGVDTVQYF | TGTGCCAGCAGCTTGGATCCCGGGGTCGATACTGTGCAGTACTTC | TRBJ2-7 | . | TRBV5-6 | .
CASRGRGISGANVLTF | TGTGCCAGCAGGGGACGGGGGATTTCTGGGGCCAACGTCCTGACTTTC | TRBJ2-6 | . | TRBV6-2/TRBV6-3 | .
CASSLRGSFYTGELFF | TGTGCCAGCAGTCTCCGGGGCAGTTTTTACACCGGGGAGCTGTTTTTT | TRBJ2-2 | . | TRBV6-1 | .
CATSRVGGGNSPLHF | TGTGCCACCAGCAGAGTTGGGGGAGGCAATTCACCCCTCCACTTT | TRBJ1-6 | many | TRBV15 | .
CASILSGGETQYF | TGTGCCAGCATTCTTTCGGGAGGAGAGACCCAGTACTTC | TRBJ2-5 | . | TRBV6-1 | TRBD2
CAISESRDRVTDTQYF | TGTGCCATCAGTGAGTCCAGGGACAGGGTCACAGATACGCAGTATTTT | TRBJ2-3 | few | TRBV10-3 | TRBD1
CSVLPGQGSGTEAFF | TGCAGCGTCCTACCCGGACAGGGGAGCGGCACTGAAGCTTTCTTT | TRBJ1-1 | many | TRBV29-1 | TRBD1
CASSSRLANNEQFF | TGTGCCAGCAGCTCCCGACTAGCAAACAATGAGCAGTTCTTC | TRBJ2-1 | many | TRBV7-2 | TRBD2
CSARDWGTNEKLFF | TGCAGTGCTAGAGATTGGGGGACTAATGAAAAACTGTTTTTT | TRBJ1-4 | . | TRBV20-1 | .
CASTPPGPVKDTEAFF | TGTGCCAGCACCCCGCCAGGCCCGGTCAAGGACACTGAAGCTTTCTTT | TRBJ1-1 | . | TRBV7-9 | .
CASNPGTGTGEETQYF | TGTGCCAGCAACCCCGGGACAGGGACAGGCGAAGAGACCCAGTACTTC | TRBJ2-5 | . | TRBV12-3/TRBV12-4 | TRBD1
CASSEGRRYGYTF | TGCGCCAGCAGTGAGGGCCGCCGCTATGGCTACACCTTC | TRBJ1-2 | few | TRBV10-1 | .
CSAKALAGGYNEQFF | TGCAGTGCTAAAGCCTTAGCGGGAGGTTACAATGAGCAGTTCTTC | TRBJ2-1 | few | TRBV20-1 | TRBD2
CASRPALHQPQHF | TGTGCCAGCAGGCCAGCACTTCATCAGCCCCAGCATTTT | TRBJ1-5 | . | TRBV6-1 | .
CATSSSGSVNEQFF | TGTGCCACCTCGAGTAGCGGGAGTGTAAATGAGCAGTTCTTC | TRBJ2-1 | few | TRBV24-1 | TRBD2
CSVSDSLLADTQYF | TGCAGCGTTTCTGACTCACTTTTGGCAGATACGCAGTATTTT | TRBJ2-3 | few | TRBV29-1 | .
CASSLPGQGGKAFF | TGTGCCAGCAGTTTACCCGGACAGGGGGGGAAAGCTTTCTTT | TRBJ1-1 | many | TRBV27 | TRBD1
CASSLGSREGYEQYF | TGCGCCAGCAGCTTGGGGTCAAGGGAGGGCTACGAGCAGTACTTC | TRBJ2-7 | . | TRBV5-1 | TRBD2
CATSAWDTQYF | TGTGCCACCAGTGCCTGGGATACGCAGTATTTT | TRBJ2-3 | few | TRBV24-1 | .
CASSPQAGAGDIQYF | TGCGCCAGCAGCCCCCAAGCGGGGGCCGGAGACATTCAGTACTTC | TRBJ2-4 | many | TRBV4-3 | TRBD2
CASSYSKRSSGANVLTF | TGTGCCAGCAGTTACTCGAAACGGAGCTCTGGGGCCAACGTCCTGACTTTC | TRBJ2-6 | . | TRBV6-5 | .
CSGSTDVYNEQFF | TGCAGTGGCTCGACTGACGTTTACAATGAGCAGTTCTTC | TRBJ2-1 | few | TRBV20-1 | .
CASSQSNYGYTF | TGCGCCAGCAGCCAATCTAACTATGGCTACACCTTC | TRBJ1-2 | many | TRBV4-3 | .
CSAQDRMNTEAFF | TGCAGTGCACAGGACAGGATGAACACTGAAGCTTTCTTT | TRBJ1-1 | few | TRBV20-1 | TRBD1
CASSPRSAVGVLYEQYF | TGTGCCAGCTCACCACGGTCAGCAGTGGGGGTCCTATACGAGCAGTACTTC | TRBJ2-7 | . | TRBV18 | .
CSVGGLAGEVDTQYF | TGCAGCGTTGGCGGACTAGCGGGTGAGGTAGATACGCAGTATTTT | TRBJ2-3 | few | TRBV29-1 | TRBD2
CASSLMGGSNEQFF | TGTGCCAGCAGCCTAATGGGGGGGAGTAATGAGCAGTTCTTC | TRBJ2-1 | many | TRBV7-2 | TRBD2
CASSPGLAGTYEQYF | TGCGCCAGCAGCCCGGGACTAGCGGGGACCTACGAGCAGTACTTC | TRBJ2-7 | many | TRBV5-1 | TRBD2
CASSKIGLANNEQFF | TGTGCCAGCAGTAAAATAGGGCTAGCCAACAATGAGCAGTTCTTC | TRBJ2-1 | few | TRBV25-1 | .
CSALGLAVSYEQYF | TGCAGTGCGTTGGGACTAGCAGTTTCCTACGAGCAGTACTTC | TRBJ2-7 | . | TRBV20-1 | TRBD2
CASSQQGLVNTIYF | TGTGCCAGCAGCCAACAGGGCTTAGTAAACACCATATATTTT | TRBJ1-3 | few | TRBV12-3/TRBV12-4 | .
CSAGEGGNYNEQFF | TGCAGTGCCGGAGAAGGCGGGAACTACAATGAGCAGTTCTTC | TRBJ2-1 | many | TRBV20-1 | .
CASSPPPGVGQFF | TGTGCCAGCAGTCCCCCCCCCGGGGTCGGGCAGTTCTTC | TRBJ2-1 | few | TRBV28 | .
CASSLGTGVIYEQFF | TGCGCCAGCAGCTTGGGGACAGGGGTTATCTATGAGCAGTTCTTC | TRBJ2-1 | . | TRBV5-1 | TRBD1
CASRPETGTNTEAFF | TGTGCCAGCAGGCCGGAGACGGGAACGAACACTGAAGCTTTCTTT | TRBJ1-1 | . | TRBV12-3/TRBV12-4 | .
CASSYRWTSPFF | TGTGCCAGCAGTTACAGGTGGACCTCACCGTTCTTC | TRBJ2-1 | many | TRBV6-2/TRBV6-3 | .
CSAPYWGSGGETQYF | TGCAGTGCCCCGTATTGGGGCAGTGGGGGGGAGACCCAGTACTTC | TRBJ2-5 | few | TRBV20-1 | .
CASSHGRNEQYF | TGTGCCAGCAGCCACGGGAGAAACGAGCAGTACTTC | TRBJ2-7 | . | TRBV28 | .
CSVEGQGDAQYF | TGCAGCGTTGAAGGACAGGGGGACGCACAGTACTTC | TRBJ2-7 | many | TRBV29-1 | TRBD1
CSAWTASSGANVLTF | TGCAGTGCTTGGACGGCTAGCTCTGGGGCCAACGTCCTGACTTTC | TRBJ2-6 | . | TRBV20-1 | .
CSATRGGYEQYF | TGCAGTGCTACCCGGGGTGGGTACGAGCAGTACTTC | TRBJ2-7 | few | TRBV20-1 | .
CASSQGLAYTTTGELFF | TGCGCCAGCAGCCAGGGACTAGCATATACTACCACCGGGGAGCTGTTTTTT | TRBJ2-2 | few | TRBV4-1 | TRBD2
CAISDQGYEQYF | TGTGCCATCAGTGATCAGGGGTACGAGCAGTACTTC | TRBJ2-7 | many | TRBV10-3 | .
CASSLEAGLHYEQYF | TGTGCCAGCAGCTTAGAAGCGGGACTTCATTACGAGCAGTACTTC | TRBJ2-7 | . | TRBV7-8 | TRBD2
CASSPLAGTSLGETQYF | TGTGCCAGCAGCCCCTTAGCGGGAACAAGCCTAGGGGAGACCCAGTACTTC | TRBJ2-5 | . | TRBV7-2 | TRBD2
CASSLDGVYGEKLYF | TGTGCCAGCAGCTTAGATGGGGTATACGGTGAAAAACTGTATTTT | TRBJ1-4 | . | TRBV11-2 | .
CASSLVVLQETQYF | TGTGCCAGCAGTTTAGTAGTTCTCCAAGAGACCCAGTACTTC | TRBJ2-5 | few | TRBV12-3/TRBV12-4 | .
CASSHPSGDNEQFF | TGCGCCAGCAGCCATCCTAGCGGGGACAATGAGCAGTTCTTC | TRBJ2-1 | . | TRBV4-1 | TRBD2
CSARGGDSLNQPQHF | TGCAGTGCTAGGGGGGGGGACAGCCTAAATCAGCCCCAGCATTTT | TRBJ1-5 | . | TRBV20-1 | TRBD1
CASSYSNRGNTIYF | TGTGCCAGCAGTTACTCGAACAGGGGAAACACCATATATTTT | TRBJ1-3 | few | TRBV6-5 | .
CASSLLTDTEAFF | TGTGCCAGCAGCTTACTAACAGACACTGAAGCTTTCTTT | TRBJ1-1 | few | TRBV7-9 | .